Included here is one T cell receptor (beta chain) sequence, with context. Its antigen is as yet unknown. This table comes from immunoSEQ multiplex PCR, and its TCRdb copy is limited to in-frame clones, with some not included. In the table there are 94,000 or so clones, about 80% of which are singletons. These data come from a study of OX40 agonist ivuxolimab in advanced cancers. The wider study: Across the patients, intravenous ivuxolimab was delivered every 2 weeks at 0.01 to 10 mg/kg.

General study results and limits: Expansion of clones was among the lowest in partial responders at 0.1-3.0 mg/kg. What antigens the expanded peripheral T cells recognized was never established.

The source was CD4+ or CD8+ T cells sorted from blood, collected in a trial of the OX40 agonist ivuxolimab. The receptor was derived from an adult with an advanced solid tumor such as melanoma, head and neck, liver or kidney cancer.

The CDR3 DNA follows: TGTGCCAGCAGCTTCGCTTCGGGGATGGACTATGGCTACACCTTC. It codes for CASSFASGMDYGYTF. The chain employs TRBV5-6 and TRBJ1-2; D unresolved. This CDR3 has 15 residues. Germline V gives CDR1 SGHDT, CDR2 YYEEEE. The V gene lost 2 bases and the J gene lost 3 bases, with 14 bases spanning the gap.